This record covers a single T cell receptor (beta chain). TCRdb re-called the 5' RACE reads through MiXCR, storing one row per CDR3 protein. The data contain fewer than 110,000 distinct CDR3 sequences, 11% of them singletons. Germline CDR1 reads SQVTM; CDR2 reads ANQGSEA. CDR3 length: 11 amino acids. Trimming cost V 6 bases and J 9 bases, with 12 bases left between them. This entry is derived from a study of early T cells in non-severe SARS-CoV-2 infection. This receptor was taken from an adult who was a healthcare worker with PCR-confirmed SARS-CoV-2 infection or an uninfected control (not recorded which). The sequenced sample consisted of whole blood. V usage is TRBV29-1 and J usage is TRBJ2-1, with a weak D call TRBD1 (5 bases). CDR3 sequence: CSVDTRSEQFF. For the CDR3, the DNA is TGCAGCGTGGACACGCGGTCTGAGCAGTTCTTC.